This T cell receptor (beta chain) was sequenced for a study of cytomegalovirus exposure and HLA in healthy donors (dated by TCRdb to the late 2010s). A note on the overall study: An earlier analysis of 587 of the donors reported roughly 300 Gb of sequence data and about 100 million unique TCR beta sequences from approximately 180 million T cells. Every repertoire in the discovery cohort had been generated on one and the same sequencing platform. To predict cytomegalovirus infection status, the study brought together high-throughput TCR immunosequencing, statistical association of individual TCRs with disease status, and machine learning. Five DR-DQ haplotypes were handled as single units for association and clustering because linkage in the cohort was strong. An early release that covered more than 550 HLA-typed donors contained around 300 gigabases of sequencing data and 75 million to 100 million unique TCR sequences. The study aimed to test whether cataloging public T cell receptors could reveal signatures of past pathogen exposure. Donor age, sex, ethnicity and CMV serostatus were collected together with the repertoire data. The study profiled the T cell repertoires of about 720 subjects by immunosequencing and related them to cytomegalovirus serostatus. On average, roughly 250,000 unique TCR beta nucleotide sequences were sequenced per donor among 350 to 400 genotyped donors of the cohort, with roughly 18% of those sequences being non-productive. To decide whether each TCR beta V gene segment behaved as functional or pseudogenic, an earlier analysis of some 600 of the donors relied on high-throughput TCR beta sequencing. HLA typing covered class I and class II loci at four-digit resolution. Of the roughly 430 genotyped donors, about 80% fell in the genetic ancestry cluster associated with self-reported Caucasian donors. A later genetic analysis used genome-wide SNP genotypes for about 65% of the 666 donors, treating that subset as a discovery cohort. In the later analysis, no new phenotypic data were used to find candidate immune exposures; instead, reliance was placed on TCR beta sequences and their occurrence across donors. In a later analysis, previously published TCR beta repertoires from 666 donors were re-analyzed and high-resolution HLA genotyping was added so that TCR occurrence patterns could be studied. Besides the first cohort of hundreds of subjects, a separate validation cohort made up of 90 to 150 different subjects was used. The number of donors typed differed by locus, with roughly 629-640 for A, B, C, DRB1 and DQB1, around 500 for DQA1, under 610 for DPA1, and some 470 for DPB1.

Library method: the immunoSEQ multiplex PCR assay. For the multiplex PCR, a mixture combining 60 forward primers for TCR Vbeta segments and 13 reverse primers for TCR Jbeta segments was used. Amplification of the CDR3 region of rearranged TCR beta genes was performed with a multiplex PCR assay on genomic DNA. Amplified TCR beta libraries were sequenced as 87-base-pair reads on the Illumina HiSeq System. The source study handled its data this way. A later analysis tallied 80 million to 95 million unique TCR beta chains across the 650 to 750 repertoires, and some 12 million of those chains were shared by two or more donors. To remove PCR and sequencing errors, raw reads were error-corrected and collapsed into unique sequences using a nearest-neighbor algorithm that merged closely related sequences. CDR3 sequences were aligned to IMGT reference sequences to assign V, D and J gene segments. For a sequence to be retained, a match of at least six nucleotides was required to both a V gene segment and a J gene segment. A rearrangement was called productive if the CDR3 had no stop codons and remained in frame with V and J, and every other rearrangement was called non-productive. CDR3 was defined by IMGT convention, running from the second conserved V-encoded cysteine to the conserved J-encoded phenylalanine. The earlier analysis of fewer than 750 of the donors excluded sequences that lacked an unambiguous match to a single V gene segment. In an earlier analysis of several hundred of the donors, a V segment was called functional when productive rearrangements were above 56.7%, and segregating when the standard deviation between donors exceeded 5%. A statistical classification framework was built to diagnose cytomegalovirus status from the catalog of TCR beta chain sequences. V and J gene assignment, in a later analysis, came from comparing TCR nucleotide sequences with IMGT/GENE-DB human TR gene sequences. The TCRdist pipeline was used in a later analysis to assign CDR3 sequences and most-parsimonious VDJ recombination scenarios. In a later analysis, every TCR beta chain was defined by the combination of its CDR3 amino acid sequence and its V-gene family, and reads without a unique V-gene family were dropped. As a way to deal with suspected cross-contamination and a sequencing artifact, a later analysis dropped 450 to 600 nucleotide sequences that were highly shared and had low generation probability. A later analysis calculated a clonal expansion index for each public chain from normalized within-repertoire ranks of inferred template counts. A later analysis computed generation probabilities with a VDJ recombination model fitted to out-of-frame rearrangements, and checked the results against IGoR. Hypergeometric tests were used in a later analysis to score TCR-TCR, TCR-HLA and TCR-CMV co-occurrence, with a repertoire-size bias correction applied to the TCR pairs. False discovery rates were estimated in a later analysis by permuting HLA or CMV assignments 20 times. In a later analysis, co-occurring TCRs were grouped using DBSCAN, with TCRdist sequence similarity added in when clustering inside HLA-allele-positive subsets. Repertoires with fewer than 30,000 or more than 120,000 public chains, plus five repertoires with anomalous nucleotide sharing, were excluded from co-occurrence clustering. In its TCRdb copy, this immuneACCESS table keeps in-frame sequences only and misses some clones. Where compared with another copy, unresolved V genes explain less than half of these, and the others have no known cause. V and J calls and clone size follow that table, whereas D and trimming were derived from the DNA. Recorded for this sample are around 190,000 clones; around 80% of them occurred a single time. The top ten constitute 4.4% of the sample.

Broader findings and caveats from the paper: Sequencing depth was assumed to be roughly uniform across donors in the presence/absence analyses, though that assumption may not hold. The authors suggested that the approach could potentially be generalized to other disease states and immunological phenotypes. A later analysis reported that several top co-occurrence clusters appeared linked to parvovirus B19, influenza, CMV and Epstein-Barr virus. Specific HLA alleles were associated with roughly 16,000 TCR beta sequences at a false discovery rate of 0.05 in a later analysis. A later genetic analysis reported fewer N-insertions in productive TCRs among donors in an Asian-associated ancestry cluster than the roughly 700-donor mean. For the cohort, immune exposure information was limited to CMV serostatus. In the study, around 150 TCR beta chains were listed as associated with cytomegalovirus. Because HLA typing was unavailable for some donors at each locus, only the typed subset was used in association tests. In both the original and validation cohorts, the classifier was reported to diagnose cytomegalovirus status with high specificity and sensitivity. Most TCR sequences were seen in very few donors, while some public TCRs were found in many individuals. In a later analysis, TCR association rates were found to vary across HLA loci, with the most associated TCRs seen for DRB1 alleles and the fewest for HLA-C alleles. Because counts were too low, about 17 rarely observed V segments, including chromosome 9 orphons, were excluded from the earlier analysis of around 640 of the donors. An association between a missense DCLRE1C variant and V-gene and J-gene trimming of TCR beta chains was found in a later genetic analysis and replicated in an independent cohort. When HLA alleles, especially DR and DQ, strongly co-occurred, attributing TCR associations to individual alleles was difficult. In an earlier analysis of about 600 of the donors, most TCR beta V segments appeared in productive rearrangements about 87% or about 30% of the time, broadly matching IMGT annotations. Some IMGT-functional V segments, including TRBV6-2 and TRBV6-3, could not be distinguished by the 87-base-pair reads and were therefore excluded. In a later analysis, most CMV-associated TCR beta chains were found to appear HLA-restricted, with HLA associations seemingly driven largely by CMV exposure. A few of the identified cytomegalovirus-associated TCR beta chains were confirmed in vitro to be specific for cytomegalovirus antigens. A further reported finding was that TCR beta sequences accurately predicted the HLA-A and HLA-B alleles for most subjects in the first cohort. The cohort was sequenced for TCR beta chains only, and without alpha or paired-chain data the features that could be detected were limited. Compared with equally common non-associated chains, HLA-associated TCR beta chains in a later analysis were more clonally expanded and had lower generation probabilities. A group of highly shared sequence variants was considered likely to be a technical artifact of the sequencing pipeline. Linkage disequilibrium might explain the correlated functional status among segregating V segments, but an unknown experimental factor could not be excluded.

The germline ends are 12 bases apart after V is trimmed by 3 bases and J by 4 bases. Per the germline V gene (reference sequence), GTSNPN is the CDR1 and SVGIG is the CDR2. Its CDR3 holds 13 amino acids, cysteine through phenylalanine. Solely the CDR3 DNA is kept, with 39 bases framed from the first base. In this sample, this clone turned up a few times. There is no known antigen for this receptor. Base qualities are not at hand, and no much larger clone is one base apart. The cohort was made up of 650 to 700 healthy bone marrow donors. All cohort members were sampled while nominally healthy, although unrecorded immune exposures were likely present. The donor tested CMV seropositive, placing the donor among the 310 or so seropositive members of the cohort. Each donor provided a peripheral blood sample, and peripheral blood mononuclear cells were used for TCR beta sequencing. The Qiagen DNeasy Blood Extraction Kit was used to extract genomic DNA from the blood cell samples.

This chain is built from TRBV30 and TRBJ1-1; the D gene is possibly TRBD1, with 6 bases matching. This sequence was found in a woman aged 25 to 45 in good health and CMV-seropositive. The sequencing sample was made of PBMCs. The CDR3 in this case is CAWSGGQTTEAFF. The sequence in DNA is TGTGCCTGGAGCGGAGGACAGACCACTGAAGCTTTCTTT.